This T cell receptor (beta chain) was identified in a study of blood T cell repertoires in COVID-19. The repertoire was sequenced with immunoSEQ multiplex PCR; TCRdb's copy has only in-frame clones and lacks some. The sample includes about 220,000 clones, 88% of them seen just once. Participant-reported clinical history was the basis for cohort assignment. This CDR3 spans 13 amino acids. With 0 bases removed from V and 4 bases from J, the gap between germline ends came to 9 bases. In germline, CDR1 is SQVTM, CDR2 ANQGSEA. This TCR was sampled from a woman aged 40 to 49 with acute COVID-19. The rearrangement links TRBV29-1 to TRBJ2-5, with D possibly matching TRBD1 (6 bases). The sample consisted of PBMCs or T cells enriched from blood (not recorded which). CDR3 coding DNA: TGCAGCGTTGAAGATCAAGGGGGAGAGACCCAGTACTTC. Translating gives CSVEDQGGETQYF.